The T cell receptor (beta chain) described here comes from a study of control samples from healthy donors and cancer patients. TCRdb keeps only in-frame clones here, not all; method: immunoSEQ multiplex PCR. The top ten hold approximately 5.7% of the sample, which has 70,000 to 90,000 clones, around 95% seen once. Per the germline V gene, CDR1 is GTSNPN and CDR2 is SVGIG (reference sequence). This CDR3 comprises 14 residues. V lost 4 bases to trimming and J lost 4 bases, with 13 bases between them. This chain uses TRBV30 with TRBJ1-4; a possible D gene is TRBD1 (5 bases). This sequence was found in a middle-aged woman in good health. Source material: blood. CDR3 region: CAWNRDGLNEKLFF. DNA of the CDR3: TGTGCCTGGAACCGGGACGGCCTTAATGAAAAACTGTTTTTT.